This TCR beta chain was documented in a study of tissue T cells after allogeneic stem cell transplantation (dated by TCRdb to between 2020 and 2023). Looking at the study overall: The study profiled TCR beta repertoires across many tissues from research autopsies of patients with and without GVHD, plus mouse models of GVHD. On the human side, the study was prospective and observational, with no blinding or randomization.

The paper's findings and limits, for the study overall: A small and clinically heterogeneous patient cohort was studied, and sampling depth was acknowledged as a limitation. In both patients and mice, T cells from blood and spleen picked up only a limited part of the TCR repertoire that was detected in tissues. Which tissue TCRs were alloreactive or antigen-specific was not determined in the study, and some of the clones might have been host cells that persisted. Not many T cell clones showed up in more than one patient, yet clustering based on motifs uncovered repertoire signatures that were shared across patients in a tissue-specific way. Within patients, how anatomically similar tissues were was a major factor shaping TCR repertoire composition, regardless of disease or transplant status.

Germline trimming amounts to 1 base on V and 7 bases on J, with 0 as the count of junction bases outside the gene matches. CDR1 NNHNN and CDR2 SYGAGS are derived from the germline V gene (reference sequence). The CDR3 sequence holds 12 residues, the cysteine and phenylalanine included. Of the CDR3's DNA, 33 bases were read; they are in frame from base 1. Worth noting for this clone: Its binding antigen is unknown. The gene names and germline sequences given are murine. The read terminates 1 residue ahead of where the CDR3 ends, so the germline J gene completes it.

Before genomic DNA isolation with the DNeasy Blood & Tissue Kit, mouse tissues were minced with razor blades in buffered saline. The library was prepared using the immunoSEQ multiplex PCR assay. TCRbeta CDR3 sequencing was done by Adaptive Biotechnologies at survey depth, reporting CDR3 sequences, V/J genes, productive frequency and template counts. TCR beta CDR3 regions were amplified from genomic DNA rather than RNA. The paper's data handling went like this. Pairwise repertoire overlap between tissues was quantified with Jensen-Shannon divergence, where 1 means complete divergence and 0 identical. Based on pairwise JSD values, tissues were grouped by single-linkage agglomerative hierarchical clustering, and the results were shown as dendrograms. All patient samples were analyzed with GLIPH2 using simulation_depth 1000, kmer_min_depth 3 and cdr3_length_cutoff 8, and only groups containing more than two unique CDR3s were kept. In a standardized tissue-overlap score, Jaccard GLIPH-group overlap across patients was extrapolated to a standard repertoire size of 1000 clones. To look at how diversity was associated with clinical or experimental variables, linear mixed-effect models were used, with tissue treated as a fixed effect and individual treated as a random effect. Imported from immuneACCESS, the table was reduced by TCRdb to in-frame sequences with V and J called. These copies leave out some clones; in studies compared against another copy, an unresolved V gene accounts for under half, and the cause of the remainder is not known. V, J and clone size were drawn from that table, and D and trimming were deduced from the DNA. This sample comprises 20,000 to 25,000 clones, 72% of them detected only once. Around 0.62% of the sample rests with the top ten.

The chain was built from TRBV13-2 and TRBJ2-4, and TRBD2 aligns with 7 junction nucleotides. This TCR was recovered from a female BALB/c mouse in good health. Mice of this line possess the MHC haplotype H2-d. The specimen was spleen. CDR3 loop: CASGDLGDTLYF. CDR3 DNA (partial): TGTGCCAGCGGTGATCTGGGGGACACCTTGTAC.